This entry describes one T cell receptor (beta chain). What it recognizes is unknown. Only in-frame clones appear in the TCRdb table, and some are missing; sequencing was by immunoSEQ multiplex PCR. The sample carries 23,000 or so clones, 80% to 85% recorded once. This record belongs to a study of T cells in localized non-small cell lung cancer. Findings and caveats of the study: When the top 100 tumor clones were examined, a median approximately 57 of them also appeared in the adjacent lung, which was paired and uninvolved. Adjacent uninvolved lung tissue had the highest T cell clonality, exceeding tumor. There was an association of higher blood T cell density with longer overall survival.

Trimming cost V 4 bases and J 7 bases; bases outside gene matches: 4. The CDR3 spans 14 residues. Germline CDR1 is LNHDA and CDR2 is SQIVND (reference sequence). The receptor was derived from a man aged 40-75 years with stage II lung adenocarcinoma. The chain recombines TRBV19 with TRBJ1-6; 7 bases align to TRBD1. Specimen: PBMCs, collected before any cancer treatment. CDR3 region: CASSTGQINSPLHF. The CDR3 DNA sequence: TGTGCCAGTAGTACGGGACAGATCAATTCACCCCTCCACTTT. The entire variable domain, with the rest obtained from reference TRBV19 and TRBJ1-6, is as follows: DGGITQSPKYLFRKEGQNVTLSCEQNLNHDAMYWYRQDPGQGLRLIYYSQIVNDFQKGDIAEGYSVSREKKESFPLTVTSAQKNPTAFYLCASSTGQINSPLHFGNGTRLTVT.